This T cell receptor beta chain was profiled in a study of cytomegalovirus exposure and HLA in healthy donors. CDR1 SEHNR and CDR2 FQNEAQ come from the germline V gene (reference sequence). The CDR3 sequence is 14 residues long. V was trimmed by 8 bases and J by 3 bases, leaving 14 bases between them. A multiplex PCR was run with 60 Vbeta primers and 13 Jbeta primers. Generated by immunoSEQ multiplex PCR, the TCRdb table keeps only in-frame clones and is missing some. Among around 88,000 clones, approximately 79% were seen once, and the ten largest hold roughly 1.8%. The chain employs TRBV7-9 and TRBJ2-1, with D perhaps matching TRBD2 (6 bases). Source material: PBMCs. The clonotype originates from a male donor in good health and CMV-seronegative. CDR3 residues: CASHNVGGYNEQFF. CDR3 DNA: TGTGCCAGCCATAATGTGGGGGGCTACAATGAGCAGTTCTTC.